The entry that follows covers one T cell receptor (beta chain) sequence. No antigen is known for it. The method was immunoSEQ multiplex PCR; TCRdb's version includes in-frame clones alone and lacks a portion of them. The data contain 90,000 to 150,000 clones, roughly 87% of them seen just once; the ten biggest clones take up around 9.4%. This specimen belongs to a study of T cell responses to AZD1222 COVID-19 vaccine. V lost 1 base and J 2 bases, leaving 12 bases between the germline ends. Germline V CDR1 and CDR2: SGHTA, FQGNSA. The CDR3 extends over 16 amino acids. General study findings and limits: Just six people given AZD1222 tested seropositive at baseline.

The sequence was collected from an adult in good health. This specimen was peripheral blood, taken on day 0 of AZD1222 vaccination. J is TRBJ1-3 and V is TRBV7-2; a weak D match, TRBD1 (5 bases). The CDR3 nucleotides are TGTGCCAGCAGCTTAGAAGGGGAAGGGGCTGGAAACACCATATATTTT. It specifies CASSLEGEGAGNTIYF.